The 14 T cell receptor beta chains below come from one sample, sequenced in a study of shared clonotypes between healthy human individuals. Profiled with immunoSEQ multiplex PCR; TCRdb holds only in-frame clones, not every one. The sample carries about 2.1 million clones, roughly 95% recorded once. It was CD45RO-negative cells, positively selected for CCR7, that made up naive CD8 cells, with terminally differentiated effector memory CD45RA+ cells excluded. The sequenced material came from naive CD8+ T cells from PBMCs. The receptors stem from a man between 18 and 29 years old in good health. Some clones in this sample may be carry-over from other donors' samples.

The chain employs TRBV7-9 and TRBJ2-4; 7 nucleotides agree with TRBD1. V was pared by 5 bases and J by 3 bases, with 10 bases of the junction left unmatched. CDR3 length: 16 residues. In germline, CDR1 is SEHNR, CDR2 FQNEAQ (reference sequence). The CDR3 region is CASSPTQGLDKNIQYF. In nucleotides, the CDR3 is TGTGCCAGCAGCCCTACACAGGGGTTGGACAAAAACATTCAGTACTTC.

The chain carries TRBV7-9 and TRBJ2-7, with 7 bases aligning to TRBD2. V dropped 4 bases and J dropped 2; count of bases not matched to a gene: 8. CDR3 length: 15 amino acids. Germline V gives CDR1 SEHNR, CDR2 FQNEAQ (reference sequence). The chain's CDR3 is CASSSRRRGTYEQYF. The CDR3 DNA follows: TGTGCCAGCAGCTCGCGACGGCGGGGGACCTACGAGCAGTACTTC. The variable domain in full, completed from reference TRBV7-9 and TRBJ2-7, reads DTGVSQNPRHKITKRGQNVTFRCDPISEHNRLYWYRQTLGQGPEFLTYFQNEAQLEKSRLLSDRFSAERPKGSFSTLEIQRTEQGDSAMYLCASSSRRRGTYEQYFGPGTRLTVT.

Concerning this clone: Other DNA sequences in the sample encode the same CDR3. The genes are TRBV5-1 and TRBJ2-7; D gene ambiguous. Germline V CDR1 and CDR2: SGHRS, YFSETQ. This CDR3 has 12 residues. V lost 2 bases and J lost 1, with 4 bases in between. CDR3 coding DNA: TGCGCCAGCAGCTTCGGTTCCTACGAGCAGTACTTC. It specifies CASSFGSYEQYF.

As DNA, the CDR3 is TGTGCCACAACCGGGACGCAGCTTGGGGGTGAGCAGTTCTTC. Amino acid sequence: CATTGTQLGGEQFF. The genes are TRBV19 and TRBJ2-1; D may correspond to TRBD1 or TRBD2 (5 bases each). Germline assignment: CDR1 LNHDA and CDR2 SQIVND (reference sequence). Trimming stripped 10 bases from V and 9 bases from J, with 22 bases between. This CDR3 has 14 residues.

The rearrangement links TRBV13 to TRBJ2-6, with 11 bases matching TRBD2. CDR3 length: 18 amino acids. Trimming took 4 bases from V and 0 from J; bases not matched to a gene: 5. Germline V gives CDR1 PRHDT, CDR2 FYEKMQ (reference sequence). The CDR3 nucleotides are TGTGCCAGCAGCTGGGGACTAGCGGACTACTCTGGGGCCAACGTCCTGACTTTC. It specifies CASSWGLADYSGANVLTF. Variable domain in full (rest from reference TRBV13 and TRBJ2-6): AAGVIQSPRHLIKEKRETATLKCYPIPRHDTVYWYQQGPGQDPQFLISFYEKMQSDKGSIPDRFSAQQFSDYHSELNMSSLELGDSALYFCASSWGLADYSGANVLTFGAGSRLTVL.

This chain connects TRBV27 to TRBJ1-1; D may be TRBD1 (5 bases). Trimming removed 4 bases at V and 4 bases at J, with 13 bases between. Germline CDR1 MNHEY, CDR2 SMNVEV (reference sequence). The CDR3 has 14 amino acids. As DNA, the CDR3 is TGTGCCAGCAGTTGGGGCGGGAAAATCACTGAAGCTTTCTTT. This translates into CASSWGGKITEAFF.

As DNA, the CDR3 is TGTGCCAGCAGCTTTACTAGTTCGCCAGATACGCAGTATTTT. Its translation is CASSFTSSPDTQYF. V is TRBV7-8 and J is TRBJ2-3, with D possibly TRBD2 on 5 matching bases. CDR3 length: 14 amino acids. In germline, CDR1 is SGHVS, CDR2 FQNEAQ. With 3 bases removed from V and 4 bases from J, the gap between germline ends came to 11 bases.

Comment on this clone: This same CDR3 is encoded by further DNA sequences in the sample. This chain joins TRBV9 and TRBJ2-7; 7 bases map to TRBD1. The CDR3 is 14 amino acids. Germline trimming cut 3 bases from V and 0 bases from J; bases unmatched to any gene: 3. The V gene's germline CDR1 is SGDLS and CDR2 YYNGEE. CDR3 sequence (DNA): TGTGCCAGCAGCGGAGGGGGCAGCTCCTACGAGCAGTACTTC. Amino acids: CASSGGGSSYEQYF.

Comments on this clone: The same CDR3 arises from other DNA sequences in this sample as well. This sequence joins TRBV10-3 and TRBJ1-2; a possible D gene is TRBD1 (5 bases). V was shortened by 0 bases and J by 4 bases, with 6 bases between the two germline ends. The CDR3 is made up of 13 amino acids. Germline loops: CDR1 ENHRY, CDR2 SYGVKD. The CDR3 sequence: CAISESGGYGYTF. CDR3 nucleotide sequence: TGTGCCATCAGTGAGTCGGGGGGCTATGGCTACACCTTC.

V is TRBV13 and J is TRBJ1-3, with D uncertain. Germline CDR1 reads PRHDT; CDR2 reads FYEKMQ (reference sequence). The CDR3 has 17 residues. The V end was cut by 1 base, the J end by 8 bases, with 21 bases between. CDR3 nucleotide sequence: TGTGCCAGCAGCTTAGCGGCAGCCGCTCCCAACGGACACACCATATATTTT. Translated: CASSLAAAAPNGHTIYF.

The sample holds one count of this clone. This chain connects TRBV7-8 to TRBJ2-7, with D uncertain. The V end was cut by 3 bases, the J end by 3 bases, with 9 bases between. Germline-derived CDR1 and CDR2 are SGHVS and FQNEAQ. The CDR3 is made up of 13 amino acids. CDR3 DNA sequence: TGTGCCAGCAGCTTCCCTGTCGGCTACGAGCAGTACTTC. Translation gives CASSFPVGYEQYF.

Concerning this clone: This sample also contains other DNA sequences that code for the same CDR3. The gene calls are TRBV30 and TRBJ2-1; the D is unclear. Trimming cost V 0 bases and J 4 bases, with 7 bases left between them. The CDR3 totals 13 residues. Germline V CDR1 and CDR2: GTSNPN, SVGIG (reference sequence). CDR3 in amino acids: CAWSVDTYNEQFF. CDR3 bases: TGTGCCTGGAGTGTGGATACTTACAATGAGCAGTTCTTC.

V is TRBV28 and J is TRBJ2-3; possible D gene TRBD2, 6 bases. Trimming shortened V by 2 bases and J by 4 bases, and 16 bases separated the two germline ends. The germline gives CDR1 MDHEN, CDR2 SYDVKM. There are 16 residues in the CDR3. The CDR3 protein is CASSLGGLGIPDTQYF. Written as DNA, the CDR3 is TGTGCCAGCAGTTTAGGAGGGCTTGGAATCCCAGATACGCAGTATTTT.

This sequence joins TRBV28 and TRBJ1-3; the D is unclear. Trimming left V 3 bases short and J 3 bases short, with 9 bases between. Germline lookup yields CDR1 MDHEN and CDR2 SYDVKM. The CDR3 contains 14 residues. The CDR3 loop reads CASSFGPFGNTIYF. CDR3 nucleotide sequence: TGTGCCAGCAGTTTTGGCCCTTTTGGAAACACCATATATTTT.